The clone carrying this T cell receptor beta chain has a handful of counts. The sample comes from a study of blood T cell repertoires in COVID-19. Across the whole study: Collection of acute and convalescent COVID-19 samples took place in the United States, Italy and Spain.

Original data processing: Scientists estimated how many nucleated cells there were by amplifying reference gene primers. Method: immunoSEQ multiplex PCR; TCRdb's copy keeps in-frame clones and lacks some. D and trimming come from the DNA, and the V and J calls and clone size come from that table. The data hold 70,000 to 100,000 clones, with approximately 86% observed a single time. The sample taken for sequencing was peripheral blood. This TCR was recovered from a woman in her 70s with acute or convalescent COVID-19.

The CDR3 loop reads CASSLGAGTQYF. CDR3 DNA sequence: TGTGCCAGCAGCTTAGGGGCCGGGACCCAGTACTTC. The gene calls are TRBV11-1 and TRBJ2-5; D is uncertain. Per germline, CDR1 SGHAT and CDR2 FQDESV (reference sequence). Trimming stripped 1 base from V and 7 bases from J, with 7 bases between. This CDR3 comprises 12 residues.